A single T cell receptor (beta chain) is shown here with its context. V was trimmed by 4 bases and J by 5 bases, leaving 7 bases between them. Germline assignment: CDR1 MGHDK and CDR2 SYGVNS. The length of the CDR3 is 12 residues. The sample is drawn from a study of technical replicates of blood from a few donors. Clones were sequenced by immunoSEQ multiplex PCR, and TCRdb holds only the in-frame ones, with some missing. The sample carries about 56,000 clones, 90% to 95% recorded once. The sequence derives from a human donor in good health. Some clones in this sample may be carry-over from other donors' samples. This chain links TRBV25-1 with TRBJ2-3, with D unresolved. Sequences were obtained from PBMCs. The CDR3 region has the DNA TGTGCCAGCAGTGCCCCGGGAGATACGCAGTATTTT. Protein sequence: CASSAPGDTQYF.